These 3 T cell receptor beta chains originate from one sample sequenced in a study of blood T cell repertoires in COVID-19. Produced via immunoSEQ multiplex PCR; TCRdb's table is partial and in-frame only. The sample includes some 270,000 clones, around 90% seen only once; the top ten take 2% to 2.5%. The sample comprised peripheral blood. The receptor set was obtained from a man between 50 and 59 years old with acute or convalescent COVID-19.

This clone was picked up one time. The chain uses TRBV11-2 and TRBJ1-6; D possibly corresponds to TRBD1 (5 bases). Trimming removed 1 base at V and 7 bases at J, with 8 bases between. This CDR3 is built from 14 residues. Germline-derived CDR1 and CDR2 are SGHAT and FQNNGV. The CDR3 reads CASSLGTSNSPLHF. The DNA for the CDR3 is TGTGCCAGCAGCTTAGGGACATCAAATTCACCCCTCCACTTT.

This clone was seen a single time. This CDR3 reads CASSPLRENTIYF. The DNA for the CDR3 is TGTGCCAGCAGCCCTTTGAGAGAGAACACCATATATTTT. The genes are TRBV5-6 and TRBJ1-3; no firm D call. V was trimmed by 4 bases and J by 7 bases, leaving 12 bases between them. This CDR3 contains 13 residues. CDR1 and CDR2 (germline): SGHDT, YYEEEE.

The V call is TRBV6-6, the J call TRBJ1-4; 8 nucleotides align to TRBD1. Per germline, CDR1 MNHNY and CDR2 SVGAGI (reference sequence). The trim removed 5 bases at V and 0 bases at J, leaving 5 bases unmatched. There are 16 residues in the CDR3. CDR3 protein: CASSPGQGTTNEKLFF. The CDR3 DNA is TGTGCCAGCAGTCCCGGACAGGGAACAACTAATGAAAAACTGTTTTTT.